This TCR beta chain was identified in a study of cytomegalovirus exposure and HLA in healthy donors. Study-wide points: TCR beta V- and J-gene trimming, according to a later analysis, was linked to a missense DCLRE1C variant. CMV serostatus stood as the only immune exposure information on hand. Associated with HLA alleles at 0.05 false discovery rate in a later analysis were 17,000 or so TCR beta sequences.

A word on this clone: Its antigen is undetermined.

The CDR3 is made up of 14 amino acids. The V gene's germline CDR1 is SGHNT and CDR2 YYREEE (reference sequence). V lost 4 bases, J lost 6 bases, and 5 bases stayed unmatched. The PCR was carried out with 60 Vbeta primers and 13 Jbeta primers. Authors' analysis steps: A later analysis tallied about 80 million unique TCR beta chains, 8.5 million to 11 million of them shared. TCRdb's copy holds only in-frame clones and misses some; the assay was immunoSEQ multiplex PCR. V and J calls plus clone size are reproduced from that table; the DNA served to infer D and trimming. This table holds some 110,000 clones, 79% found once.

The sample taken for sequencing was PBMCs. The J gene is TRBJ2-4, the V gene TRBV5-4; 9 bases map to TRBD1. This receptor was identified in a woman younger than 30 in good health and CMV-seropositive. The CDR3, as DNA: TGTGCCAGCAGCCCGGACAGGGGATCAAACATTCAGTACTTC. Its protein is CASSPDRGSNIQYF. The full variable domain, with the rest looked up from reference TRBV5-4 and TRBJ2-4, is ETGVTQSPTHLIKTRGQQVTLRCSSQSGHNTVSWYQQALGQGPQFIFQYYREEENGRGNFPPRFSGLQFPNYSSELNVNALELDDSALYLCASSPDRGSNIQYFGAGTRLSVL.